These T cell receptor beta chains were read from a single sample in a study of CD8 T cells in ankylosing spondylitis. TCRdb reprocessed the 5' RACE reads via MiXCR and lists one record per CDR3 protein. Of about 350,000 distinct CDR3 sequences in the sample, about 20% were seen once. The sample comprised blood, either unsorted or a sorted T cell fraction (not recorded which). The receptor source for this set is a male donor with ankylosing spondylitis or in good health (not recorded which). Both conserved end residues are part of each CDR3. Fields, in order: J gene, V gene, D gene, clone size, CDR3 protein, CDR3 DNA. The D gene is left open where the match is weak. Size is omitted from some rows. Given values are once, few, many or a class for expanded clones.

TRBJ2-7 | TRBV29-1 | NA | NA | CSVEDRGESYEQYF | TGCAGCGTTGAAGATAGGGGGGAATCCTACGAGCAGTACTTC
TRBJ2-5 | TRBV12-3/TRBV12-4 | TRBD2 | NA | CASSQAGWQETQYF | TGTGCCAGCAGCCAAGCGGGGTGGCAAGAGACCCAGTACTTC
TRBJ2-7 | TRBV12-3/TRBV12-4 | NA | NA | CASSFTIYEQYF | TGTGCCAGCAGTTTTACCATCTACGAGCAGTACTTC
TRBJ2-7 | TRBV4-1 | NA | NA | CASSQPGAYEQYF | TGCGCCAGCAGCCAACCTGGCGCCTACGAGCAGTACTTC
TRBJ2-1 | TRBV4-2 | NA | NA | CASSPNDGGWGYNEQFF | TGTGCCAGCAGCCCCAACGACGGGGGTTGGGGATACAATGAGCAGTTCTTC
TRBJ1-2 | TRBV5-1 | NA | NA | CASRGSNYGYTF | TGCGCCAGCAGGGGGTCCAACTATGGCTACACCTTC
TRBJ2-7 | TRBV6-1 | TRBD1 | NA | CAITFLGTGTYEQYF | TGTGCCATAACCTTCTTAGGGACAGGGACCTACGAGCAGTACTTC
TRBJ2-6 | TRBV4-1 | TRBD1 | NA | CASSQVGAGGPGANVLTF | TGCGCCAGCAGCCAAGTAGGGGCAGGGGGCCCTGGGGCCAACGTCCTGACTTTC
TRBJ2-7 | TRBV7-9 | NA | once | CASTSVDEQYF | TGTGCCAGCACCAGTGTGGACGAGCAGTACTTC
TRBJ2-1 | TRBV3-1 | TRBD2 | NA | CASSWTSGGGREQFF | TGTGCCAGCAGCTGGACTAGCGGGGGGGGCAGGGAGCAGTTCTTC
TRBJ1-6 | TRBV12-3/TRBV12-4 | NA | many | CASSLTGIDSPLHF | TGTGCCAGCAGTTTAACGGGAATTGATTCACCCCTCCACTTT
TRBJ1-2 | TRBV28 | NA | NA | CASMGQGRGYGYTF | TGTGCCAGCATGGGGCAGGGCCGGGGCTATGGCTACACCTTC
TRBJ1-5 | TRBV4-1 | NA | few | CASGGDQPQHF | TGCGCCAGCGGGGGGGATCAGCCCCAGCATTTT
TRBJ2-7 | TRBV2 | NA | NA | CASSEGRTVEQYF | TGTGCCAGCAGTGAGGGGCGGACGGTCGAGCAGTACTTC
TRBJ2-7 | TRBV27 | TRBD2 | NA | CASSSTLAGDAYEQYF | TGTGCCAGCAGTTCGACCTTAGCGGGGGACGCCTACGAGCAGTACTTC
TRBJ2-1 | TRBV9 | NA | few | CASRGGGGRNEQFF | TGTGCCAGCAGAGGAGGGGGGGGCAGGAATGAGCAGTTCTTC
TRBJ2-2 | TRBV15 | NA | few | CATSRVPGATGELFF | TGTGCCACCAGCAGAGTCCCGGGGGCAACCGGGGAGCTGTTTTTT
TRBJ2-2 | TRBV29-1 | NA | few | CSATPRVSTGELFF | TGCAGCGCTACGCCACGGGTTAGCACCGGGGAGCTGTTTTTT
TRBJ1-1 | TRBV20-1 | NA | NA | CSARMRGNTEAFF | TGCAGTGCCCGAATGAGGGGGAACACTGAAGCTTTCTTT
TRBJ2-7 | TRBV5-1 | TRBD1 | NA | CASSLNLGGQAIYEQYF | TGCGCCAGCAGCTTGAACCTAGGGGGACAGGCTATCTACGAGCAGTACTTC
TRBJ2-2 | TRBV29-1 | NA | many | CSVVGHPGRGTGELFF | TGCAGCGTTGTTGGTCATCCAGGGCGAGGCACCGGGGAGCTGTTTTTT